This TCR beta chain was recorded in a study of blood T cell repertoires in COVID-19. Under the authors' procedure: Nucleated cell number was recorded as an estimate derived from reference gene primer amplification. Profiling relied on immunoSEQ multiplex PCR, and the TCRdb table lists in-frame clones only, not all of them. The V and J calls and clone size come from that table; D and trimming were worked out from the DNA. This repertoire shows roughly 200,000 clones, less than 80% found once; its top ten account for around an eighth. Sample: peripheral blood. The receptor comes from a man in his fifties or sixties who had recovered from COVID-19.

The CDR3 loop is CASSNGGGTITGELFF. CDR3 nucleotide sequence: TGTGCCAGCAGCAACGGGGGAGGGACAATAACCGGGGAGCTGTTTTTT. The chain joins TRBV5-6 to TRBJ2-2; D possibly corresponds to TRBD2 (7 bases). The length of the CDR3 is 16 residues. Germline assignment: CDR1 SGHDT and CDR2 YYEEEE. Trimming removed 4 bases from V and 5 bases from J, with 18 bases in between.